This T cell receptor beta chain was sequenced for a study of early T cells in non-severe SARS-CoV-2 infection (dated by TCRdb to about 2021). About the study as a whole: Bulk RNA from unsorted whole blood was used for TCR sequencing, so alpha and beta chains could not be paired.

The CDR3 goes from the cysteine to the phenylalanine over 14 residues. Of the read, only the CDR3 DNA is kept; its 42 bases are in frame from base 1. Looking up the germline V gene (reference sequence) yields CDR1 LNHDA and CDR2 SQIVND. Deletion took 3 bases off V and 3 bases off J, with a span of 8 bases between the germline ends. Study-level results and caveats: Matching against VDJdb was skewed toward anti-spike CD8 responses, likely underestimated virus-specific expansions, and missed private and CD4 specificities.

This clonotype was picked up many times. Its binding antigen is unknown. Nothing much larger sits one base from this clone, and base qualities are not available. The library was prepared using 5' RACE. Sequencing instrument: NextSeq 500. In the TCR library protocol, unique molecular identifiers were attached to individual cDNA molecules to correct for PCR bias and sequencing error. TCR alpha and beta chains were both sequenced, and the abundances of alpha and beta sequences in each sample were closely correlated with each other. As for the original processing: Decombinator V4 was used to annotate TCR sequences for V gene, J gene and CDR3. Expanded TCRs were defined as changing significantly between any two time points under a Poisson model with p below 0.0001. TCR abundances were normalised to the total number of TCRs sequenced per sample and were expressed as counts per million. MAIT TCRs were defined by TRAV1-2 paired with TRAJ12, TRAJ20 or TRAJ33, and iNKT TCRs by TRAV10 paired with TRAJ18. VDJdb, accessed on 1 November 2021, was searched for TCRs annotated for CMV, EBV and SARS-CoV-2, and TCRs annotated for more than one antigen were excluded. TCRdb ran its own pipeline on the public reads, namely fastp trimming at Q25 and MiXCR clone calling, and kept in-frame beta chains. Each entry is one CDR3 protein sequence, shown with its most common DNA and genes. TCRdb assigned the V and J calls; the authors' analysis was not used. The sample data list 50,000 to 80,000 distinct CDR3 sequences, and around 4.9% of these were observed just once. The ten largest clones capture 4.9% of the sample.

Set within a cohort of healthcare workers in London, UK, this nested case-control study involved weekly PCR testing of nasopharyngeal swabs along with blood sampling. Healthcare workers were recruited between 23 and 31 March 2020, during the week of the UK lockdown, and were followed weekly for up to about 15 weeks. This clonotype was sampled from an adult who was a healthcare worker with PCR-confirmed SARS-CoV-2 infection or an uninfected control (not recorded which). This sequence uses TRBV19 and TRBJ2-2, with the D segment identity uncertain. Material: whole blood. The CDR3 region: CASSILTHTGELFF. The nucleotides read TGTGCCAGTAGTATTTTGACCCACACCGGGGAGCTGTTTTTT.